The T cell receptor beta chain under discussion was sequenced for a study of glioma-infiltrating T cells. Study as a whole: Blood libraries targeted about 4- to 10-fold coverage of roughly 920,000 T cells. Points from the study as a whole: Very few CDR3 sequences were shared between tissue and blood. Patients with low tissue-blood divergence carried a signature set of shared blood CDR3 motifs.

This clonotype was seen more than once but under ten times. Its specificity is not known. Per the germline V gene, CDR1 is SGHTA and CDR2 is FQGNSA. V lost 2 bases, J lost 0 bases, and 8 bases lay in between. CDR3 size: 15 residues. Amplification of TCR alpha and beta CDR3 regions from RNA used iRepertoire nested multiplex PCR. One-step reverse transcription and amplification started from around 100-400 ng of tissue mRNA or PBMC total RNA. TCRdb re-derived calls from the multiplex PCR reads in MiXCR, one entry per CDR3 protein. Among about 380,000 distinct CDR3 sequences, 41% were seen once, and the ten largest hold 12%.

The specimen sequenced was glioma tissue, nonneoplastic brain tissue, or PBMCs (not recorded which). J is TRBJ2-1 and V is TRBV7-2; D possibly uses TRBD1 or TRBD2 (5 bases each). The source is a human donor with low-grade glioma or glioblastoma, undergoing nonglioma brain surgery, or in good health (not recorded which). The CDR3: CASSLRGDSYNEQFF. For the CDR3, the DNA is TGTGCCAGCAGCTTAAGAGGGGACTCCTACAATGAGCAGTTCTTC.